The T cell receptor beta chain under discussion was sequenced for a study of blood T cell repertoires in COVID-19. At the level of the study: Italy, Spain and the United States were the sources of the convalescent and acute COVID-19 samples. PBMCs, B-cell-depleted T cells, or T cells were the source of the cDNA or gDNA that made up the material.

This clone has just one count. The CDR3 covers 14 residues. V lost 2 bases and J 0 bases, leaving 7 bases between the germline ends. Germline V gene data show CDR1 as GTSNPN and CDR2 as SVGIG (reference sequence). As processed by the authors: Reference gene primer amplification gave estimated nucleated cell counts. Generated by immunoSEQ multiplex PCR, the TCRdb table keeps only in-frame clones and is missing some. The D gene and trimming were derived from the DNA, and the V and J assignments and clone size from that table. The profile shows approximately 85,000 clones, approximately 80% of them singletons.

This TCR was recovered from a human donor in a cohort sampled during active COVID-19. This chain links TRBV30 with TRBJ1-4; weak D call: TRBD1 (5 bases). The sample was peripheral blood. The CDR3, as DNA: TGTGCCTGGAGTTCAGGGACAACTAATGAAAAACTGTTTTTT. This translates into CAWSSGTTNEKLFF. Looking up the rest from reference TRBV30 and TRBJ1-4 gives the full variable domain: SQTIHQWPATLVQPVGSPLSLECTVEGTSNPNLYWYRQAAGRGLQLLFYSVGIGQISSEVPQNLSASRPQDRQFILSSKKLLLSDSGFYLCAWSSGTTNEKLFFGSGTQLSVL.